This T cell receptor beta chain was retrieved from a study of cytomegalovirus exposure and HLA in healthy donors. Study summary: Drawn from HLA-typed donors, tens of millions of unique TCRs were held in an early data release.

In germline, CDR1 is LNHDA, CDR2 SQIVND (reference sequence). The CDR3 runs to 16 residues. Trimming shortened V by 7 bases and J by 2 bases, and 17 bases separated the two germline ends. The PCR contained 60 Vbeta and 13 Jbeta primers. Profiled with immunoSEQ multiplex PCR; TCRdb holds only in-frame clones, not every one. The data contain about 140,000 clones, roughly 86% of them seen just once; the ten biggest clones take up approximately 3.2%. This receptor was obtained from a man younger than 35 in good health and CMV-seropositive. The V gene is TRBV19, the J gene TRBJ2-2, with D maybe TRBD2 (6 bases). Sample: PBMCs. CDR3 DNA sequence: TGTGCCAGTAAGGGGTGGGACTTCGGCAACACCGGGGAGCTGTTTTTT. The encoded protein is CASKGWDFGNTGELFF.